One sample yielded the 32 T cell receptor beta chains listed below, sequenced in a study of cytomegalovirus exposure and HLA in healthy donors (dated by TCRdb to about 2017). Library method: the immunoSEQ multiplex PCR assay. For the multiplex PCR, a mixture combining 60 forward primers for TCR Vbeta segments and 13 reverse primers for TCR Jbeta segments was used. Drawn from immuneACCESS, this table holds only the in-frame rearrangements with V and J called that TCRdb kept. Clones are partly lost; checked studies trace under half to an unresolved V gene and leave the rest unexplained. This sample holds 120,000 to 150,000 clones; roughly 79% were observed only once. The leading ten clones occupy 1.5% to 2% of the sample. Sequenced: PBMCs. The receptors stem from a young woman in good health and CMV-seronegative.

This sequence joins TRBV29-1 and TRBJ2-2; the D gene is possibly TRBD2 (5 bases). V lost 3 bases, J lost 0 bases, and 38 bases lay in between. In germline, CDR1 is SQVTM, CDR2 ANQGSEA. This CDR3 comprises 24 residues. The CDR3 loop is CSVDPPDSLIPPNRDYSNTGELFF. The CDR3 DNA reads as TGCAGCGTTGACCCCCCTGATAGTCTGATACCCCCCAACCGGGATTACTCGAACACCGGGGAGCTGTTTTTT.

This clone was seen a few times. J is TRBJ2-1 and V is TRBV11-3; 9 positions match TRBD1. This CDR3 spans 15 amino acids. V shed 5 bases, J shed 6 bases, and the junction held 8 bases outside the gene matches. Germline V CDR1 and CDR2: SGHNT, YENEEA. The CDR3 bases are TGTGCCAGCAGCCTAGGGACAGGGAAGGCCAATGAGCAGTTCTTC. This translates into CASSLGTGKANEQFF. The complete variable domain, with remaining parts taken from reference TRBV11-3 and TRBJ2-1, reads EAGVVQSPRYKIIEKKQPVAFWCNPISGHNTLYWYLQNLGQGPELLIRYENEEAVDDSQLPKDRFSAERLKGVDSTLKIQPAELGDSAVYLCASSLGTGKANEQFFGPGTRLTVL.

The rearrangement uses TRBV5-6 and TRBJ1-3; D is ambiguous. V was trimmed by 2 bases and J by 0 bases, leaving 9 bases between them. The germline gives CDR1 SGHDT, CDR2 YYEEEE. The CDR3 sequence is 15 residues long. In DNA form, the CDR3 reads TGTGCCAGCAGCTTCGGCGGTTCCTCTGGAAACACCATATATTTT. Translating it yields CASSFGGSSGNTIYF. Full variable domain (rest looked up from reference TRBV5-6 and TRBJ1-3): DAGVTQSPTHLIKTRGQQVTLRCSPKSGHDTVSWYQQALGQGPQFIFQYYEEEERQRGNFPDRFSGHQFPNYSSELNVNALLLGDSALYLCASSFGGSSGNTIYFGEGSWLTVV.

V is TRBV18 and J is TRBJ2-2; 12 bases line up with TRBD1. The CDR3 runs 16 residues. The junction had 1 base not matched to a gene; V was cut back by 2 bases and J by 3 bases. Germline CDR1 is KGHSH and CDR2 is LQKENI. DNA for the CDR3: TGTGCCAGCTCACCAGGGACAGGGGGCTACACCGGGGAGCTGTTTTTT. Its translation: CASSPGTGGYTGELFF.

The chain recombines TRBV5-4 with TRBJ2-1, with TRBD1 as a possible D gene (5 bases). CDR1 is SGHNT and CDR2 is YYREEE in the germline V gene (reference sequence). The CDR3 extends over 13 amino acids. Trimming shortened V by 3 bases and J by 4 bases, and 8 bases separated the two germline ends. The CDR3 DNA reads as TGTGCCAGCAGCTACGACAGTTACAATGAGCAGTTCTTC. Residues: CASSYDSYNEQFF.

This clone occurred once. The V gene is TRBV30, the J gene TRBJ1-6; no clear D. This CDR3 region has 12 residues. Germline V lookup: CDR1 GTSNPN, CDR2 SVGIG (reference sequence). V was cut by 3 bases and J by 8 bases, with 8 bases left in between. The chain's CDR3 is CAWRGGYSPLHF. CDR3 DNA sequence: TGTGCCTGGAGGGGAGGATATTCACCCCTCCACTTT.

V is TRBV29-1 and J is TRBJ2-1; TRBD2 agrees at 8 bases. After removal of 2 bases from V and 8 bases from J, the junction contained 8 bases not matched to a gene. Germline-derived CDR1 and CDR2 are SQVTM and ANQGSEA. This CDR3 region has 14 residues. CDR3 sequence reads: CSVESSGTRDEQFF. The DNA of the CDR3 is TGCAGCGTTGAAAGTAGCGGGACCCGCGATGAGCAGTTCTTC.

The CDR3 spells CASSSGLAGGVDTQYF. The CDR3 bases are TGTGCCAGCAGCTCGGGACTAGCGGGGGGGGTAGATACGCAGTATTTT. The chain couples TRBV7-3 to TRBJ2-3, with TRBD2 matching 16 bases. Germline-derived CDR1 and CDR2 are SGHTA and FQGTGA. V was pared by 4 bases and J by 5 bases, with 3 bases of the junction left unmatched. The CDR3 is made up of 16 amino acids.

The V call is TRBV13, the J call TRBJ1-2; a possible D gene is TRBD1 (6 bases). Trimming shortened V by 0 bases and J by 6 bases, and 8 bases separated the two germline ends. CDR3 size: 13 residues. CDR1 is PRHDT, CDR2 FYEKMQ, per germline (reference sequence). For the CDR3, the DNA is TGTGCCAGCAGCTTAGGACAGGGTCATGGCTACACCTTC. This translates into CASSLGQGHGYTF. The full variable domain, rest sourced from reference TRBV13 and TRBJ1-2, is AAGVIQSPRHLIKEKRETATLKCYPIPRHDTVYWYQQGPGQDPQFLISFYEKMQSDKGSIPDRFSAQQFSDYHSELNMSSLELGDSALYFCASSLGQGHGYTFGSGTRLTVV.

The chain carries TRBV18 and TRBJ1-4; TRBD1 matches 7 bases. The CDR3 is made up of 12 amino acids. The V gene end was trimmed by 6 bases and the J gene end by 8 bases; junction bases not matched to a gene: 3. CDR1 is KGHSH and CDR2 is LQKENI in the germline V gene. CDR3 DNA sequence: TGTGCCAGCTCCGGCAGGGGGGAAAAACTGTTTTTT. Residues: CASSGRGEKLFF.

The CDR3, as DNA: TGTGCCAGCAGCCAAGGTGCCGTAGCGGCTTTGGACTACAATGAGCAGTTCTTC. It specifies CASSQGAVAALDYNEQFF. The V gene is TRBV4-2, the J gene TRBJ2-1; D possibly corresponds to TRBD2 (6 bases). V lost 1 base, J lost 3 bases, and 19 bases lay in between. The germline V gene has CDR1 LGHNA and CDR2 YNFKEQ. This CDR3 is built from 18 residues.

V gene TRBV5-1 combines with J gene TRBJ2-3; D is undetermined. Trimming removed 1 base at V and 3 bases at J, with 9 bases between. CDR1 and CDR2 from the germline V gene are SGHRS and YFSETQ. This CDR3 spans 14 amino acids. The CDR3 nucleotides are TGCGCCAGCAGCTTGACTACTGGGACAGATACGCAGTATTTT. Amino acids: CASSLTTGTDTQYF.

The chain links TRBV4-1 to TRBJ2-5, with a weak D call TRBD1 (5 bases). The V gene lost 2 bases and the J gene lost 4 bases, with 14 bases spanning the gap. CDR1 and CDR2 (germline): MGHRA, YSYEKL. This CDR3 region has 15 residues. The CDR3 loop reads CASSQWGRQGETQYF. CDR3 DNA sequence: TGCGCCAGCAGCCAATGGGGTAGGCAGGGAGAGACCCAGTACTTC.

The chain is built from TRBV7-8 and TRBJ1-2; TRBD1 might be the D (5 bases). There are 19 residues in the CDR3. CDR1 and CDR2 (germline): SGHVS, FQNEAQ. The V gene lost 1 base and the J gene lost 1 base, with 22 bases spanning the gap. CDR3 in amino acids: CASSLVGITQATVNYGYTF. In nucleotides, the CDR3 is TGTGCCAGCAGCTTAGTGGGCATCACACAGGCAACCGTTAACTATGGCTACACCTTC. Full variable domain (outside the CDR3, taken from reference TRBV7-8 and TRBJ1-2): GAGVSQSPRYKVAKRGQDVALRCDPISGHVSLFWYQQALGQGPEFLTYFQNEAQLDKSGLPSDRFFAERPEGSVSTLKIQRTQQEDSAVYLCASSLVGITQATVNYGYTFGSGTRLTVV.

The chain is built from TRBV7-2 and TRBJ1-2; 7 nucleotides match TRBD1. Looked up from germline, CDR1 is SGHTA and CDR2 is FQGNSA. V lost 5 bases to trimming and J lost 6 bases; unmatched junction nucleotides: 9. The CDR3 runs 14 residues. CDR3 in DNA: TGTGCCAGCAGCCGCCGGACAGGAGTTGATGGCTACACCTTC. It translates to CASSRRTGVDGYTF.

The chain joins TRBV19 to TRBJ2-7, with 12 bases lining up with TRBD2. V was pared by 4 bases and J by 1 base, with 11 bases of the junction left unmatched. Germline V gives CDR1 LNHDA, CDR2 SQIVND (reference sequence). The length of the CDR3 is 18 residues. CDR3 coding DNA: TGTGCCAGTAGTACTAACCCTCGGACTAGCGGGGCGTCCTACGAGCAGTACTTC. Translated: CASSTNPRTSGASYEQYF.

The V and J genes are TRBV5-6 and TRBJ1-2; D gene ambiguous. CDR3 length: 15 residues. CDR1 and CDR2 from the germline V gene are SGHDT and YYEEEE. Trimming shortened V by 2 bases and J by 2 bases, and 13 bases separated the two germline ends. The DNA of the CDR3 is TGTGCCAGCAGCTTCCGAGGGATCTTAAACTATGGCTACACCTTC. This gives the protein CASSFRGILNYGYTF.

The chain has TRBV5-5 and TRBJ2-5, with TRBD1 identical over 7 bases. This CDR3 is 16 amino acids long. Germline V CDR1 and CDR2: SGHKS, YYEKEE (reference sequence). Germline trimming cut 2 bases from V and 1 base from J; bases unmatched to any gene: 8. The CDR3 spells CASSFTGTVRQETQYF. The CDR3, as DNA: TGTGCCAGCAGCTTTACCGGGACAGTACGCCAAGAGACCCAGTACTTC.

The rearrangement joins TRBV7-8 to TRBJ2-2; 10 bases align to TRBD2. Losses at the gene ends were 1 base for V and 1 base for J; bases not matched to a gene: 6. The germline V gene encodes CDR1 SGHVS and CDR2 FQNEAQ. This CDR3 region has 18 residues. The CDR3 sequence: CASSLGASGGLNTGELFF. CDR3 DNA: TGTGCCAGCAGCTTAGGGGCTAGCGGGGGACTGAACACCGGGGAGCTGTTTTTT.

The V and J genes are TRBV15 and TRBJ2-4; perhaps TRBD2 as D (6 bases). The CDR3 length is 18 residues. Germline V gene data show CDR1 as LNHNV and CDR2 as YYDKDF (reference sequence). V gave up 0 bases and J gave up 6 bases, with 21 bases separating them. CDR3 protein: CATSRDRETQPRGNIQYF. DNA for the CDR3: TGTGCCACCAGCAGAGATCGGGAGACCCAACCGCGCGGAAACATTCAGTACTTC.

This chain connects TRBV7-2 to TRBJ2-7, with TRBD2 as a possible D gene (6 bases). V lost 1 base and J 2 bases, leaving 9 bases between the germline ends. This CDR3 has 14 residues. Germline values: CDR1 SGHTA, CDR2 FQGNSA. CDR3 sequence: CASSLGGVAYEQYF. DNA for the CDR3: TGTGCCAGCAGCTTAGGGGGGGTGGCCTACGAGCAGTACTTC. The variable domain in full, completed from reference TRBV7-2 and TRBJ2-7, reads GAGVSQSPSNKVTEKGKDVELRCDPISGHTALYWYRQSLGQGLEFLIYFQGNSAPDKSGLPSDRFSAERTGGSVSTLTIQRTQQEDSAVYLCASSLGGVAYEQYFGPGTRLTVT.

The J gene is TRBJ2-3, the V gene TRBV5-1, with 8 bases fitting TRBD1. CDR3 length: 17 amino acids. Germline-derived CDR1 and CDR2 are SGHRS and YFSETQ. V shed 0 bases and J 2 bases; nucleotides not matched to a gene: 8. CDR3 bases: TGCGCCAGCAGCTTGGGACATGGGACAGGTGACACAGATACGCAGTATTTT. Translation: CASSLGHGTGDTDTQYF.

The chain combines TRBV7-2 with TRBJ1-6; no clear D. This CDR3 has 15 residues. Trimming left V 5 bases short and J 2 bases short, with 10 bases between. Per germline, CDR1 SGHTA and CDR2 FQGNSA. The CDR3 DNA is TGTGCCAGCAGCCGGGGTAGAACCTATAATTCACCCCTCCACTTT. This codes for CASSRGRTYNSPLHF.

V usage is TRBV5-6 and J usage is TRBJ1-2; 8 nucleotides match TRBD1. The CDR3 loop spans 14 amino acids. Germline lookup yields CDR1 SGHDT and CDR2 YYEEEE. With 5 bases clipped from V and 2 bases from J, the junction kept 5 bases outside the gene matches. The DNA for the CDR3 is TGTGCCAGCAGGCGGGACAGGTCAAACTATGGCTACACCTTC. As protein: CASRRDRSNYGYTF.

The sample holds one count of this clone. The rearrangement links TRBV27 to TRBJ2-5; 13 bases agree with TRBD2. Germline V gene lookup returns CDR1 MNHEY and CDR2 SMNVEV (reference sequence). The CDR3 is 16 amino acids. V lost 5 bases to trimming and J lost 5 bases; unmatched junction nucleotides: 8. CDR3 amino acids: CASSLGLAGVGETQYF. For the CDR3, the DNA is TGTGCCAGCAGTCTTGGACTAGCGGGGGTAGGGGAGACCCAGTACTTC.

The count of this clone is one. Here the CDR3 reads CAWSAGGPQETQYF. The DNA of the CDR3 is TGTGCCTGGAGTGCAGGAGGCCCGCAAGAGACCCAGTACTTC. The chain joins TRBV30 to TRBJ2-5, with D tentatively TRBD2 (5 bases). The V gene's germline CDR1 is GTSNPN and CDR2 SVGIG (reference sequence). The CDR3 runs to 14 residues. V was shortened by 1 base and J by 2 bases, with 11 bases between the two germline ends.

V and J are TRBV2 and TRBJ2-5, with 10 bases that match TRBD1. This CDR3 is 15 amino acids long. The V gene end was trimmed by 4 bases and the J gene end by 5 bases; junction bases not matched to a gene: 7. Looked up from germline, CDR1 is SNHLY and CDR2 is FYNNEI. CDR3 region: CASSGDRGQVETQYF. For the CDR3, the DNA is TGTGCCAGCAGTGGAGACAGGGGGCAAGTGGAGACCCAGTACTTC. The variable domain in full, completed from reference TRBV2 and TRBJ2-5, reads EPEVTQTPSHQVTQMGQEVILRCVPISNHLYFYWYRQILGQKVEFLVSFYNNEISEKSEIFDDQFSVERPDGSNFTLKIRSTKLEDSAMYFCASSGDRGQVETQYFGPGTRLLVL.

Only one count was recorded for this clone. This chain uses TRBV5-1 with TRBJ2-2, with a weak D call TRBD2 (6 bases). Germline lookup yields CDR1 SGHRS and CDR2 YFSETQ. The ends were cut back, 4 bases at V and 5 bases at J, with 15 bases in the middle. The CDR3 is 15 amino acids. CDR3 residues: CASSPGDFDTGELFF. As DNA, the CDR3 is TGCGCCAGCAGCCCCGGGGACTTTGATACCGGGGAGCTGTTTTTT. Variable domain in full (rest from reference TRBV5-1 and TRBJ2-2): KAGVTQTPRYLIKTRGQQVTLSCSPISGHRSVSWYQQTPGQGLQFLFEYFSETQRNKGNFPGRFSGRQFSNSRSEMNVSTLELGDSALYLCASSPGDFDTGELFFGEGSRLTVL.

V usage is TRBV7-2 and J usage is TRBJ1-1, with D hard to call. Germline V gives CDR1 SGHTA, CDR2 FQGNSA. Trimming cost V 5 bases and J 5 bases, with 12 bases left between them. The CDR3 runs 13 residues. CDR3 sequence (DNA): TGTGCCAGCAGCCCTTGGCGGGGAACTGAAGCTTTCTTT. Its translation is CASSPWRGTEAFF. The full variable domain, its missing parts supplied by reference TRBV7-2 and TRBJ1-1, is GAGVSQSPSNKVTEKGKDVELRCDPISGHTALYWYRQSLGQGLEFLIYFQGNSAPDKSGLPSDRFSAERTGGSVSTLTIQRTQQEDSAVYLCASSPWRGTEAFFGQGTRLTVV.

The rearrangement links TRBV20-1 to TRBJ2-3, with D uncertain. V was pared by 1 base and J by 6 bases, with 5 bases between. There are 11 residues in the CDR3. Looked up from germline, CDR1 is DFQATT and CDR2 is SNEGSKA (reference sequence). The CDR3 DNA is TGCAGTGCTAGAGGTCCGGATACGCAGTATTTT. Translation gives CSARGPDTQYF.

The sample holds one count of this clone. The chain uses TRBV10-1 and TRBJ1-1, with 8 bases aligning to TRBD1. The CDR3 is made up of 15 amino acids. V trimming: 1 base; J trimming: 1 base; junction bases outside the gene matches: 2. Germline V CDR1 and CDR2: WNHNN, SYGVQD (reference sequence). In DNA, the CDR3 is TGCGCCAGCAGTGAGTTTGGGACAGGGAACACTGAAGCTTTCTTT. Amino acids: CASSEFGTGNTEAFF.

The chain carries TRBV29-1 and TRBJ1-1; 9 nucleotides agree with TRBD1. This CDR3 comprises 18 residues. Germline CDR1 and CDR2: SQVTM and ANQGSEA. The J segment lost 0 bases and the V segment lost 0 bases, leaving 11 bases of the junction unmatched. The CDR3 spells CSVEDYSGTGTMNTEAFF. Here the CDR3 DNA reads TGCAGCGTTGAAGATTATAGTGGGACAGGGACTATGAACACTGAAGCTTTCTTT.